This T cell receptor beta chain was found in a study of blood T cell repertoires in COVID-19. About the study: Specimens from acute and convalescent COVID-19 originated in the United States, Italy and Spain. In each case, the material was cDNA or gDNA derived from T cells, B-cell-depleted T cells, or PBMCs.

In the original analysis: Researchers report that nucleated cell counts were estimated from reference gene primer amplification. TCRdb keeps only in-frame clones here, not all; method: immunoSEQ multiplex PCR. For V, J and clone size, that table is used; D and trimming come from the DNA. The sample carries more than 60,000 clones, around 90% recorded once. V was clipped by 6 bases and J by 5 bases; unmatched bases: 9. This CDR3 contains 14 residues. Germline V gene data show CDR1 as SGHTA and CDR2 as FQGTGA. Sequencing was performed on peripheral blood. The TCR sequence derives from a woman aged 80 or older with active or convalescent COVID-19. This chain links TRBV7-3 with TRBJ2-5, with 7 bases that match TRBD1. CDR3 sequence reads: CASSPGQVRETQYF. The CDR3 DNA reads as TGTGCCAGCAGTCCAGGACAGGTCAGGGAGACCCAGTACTTC.